The 14 T cell receptor beta chains in this list originate from one sample, sequenced in a study of cytomegalovirus exposure and HLA in healthy donors. Primers included in the PCR were 60 Vbeta and 13 Jbeta primers. Clones were read by immunoSEQ multiplex PCR, and TCRdb kept only the in-frame ones, dropping some. In the table there are 150,000 to 250,000 clones, around 79% of which are singletons. What was sequenced was PBMCs. These receptors were obtained from a woman aged 25 to 45 in good health and CMV-seropositive.

This chain joins TRBV7-9 and TRBJ1-2; no reliable D call. The CDR3 contains 14 residues. Trimming shortened V by 2 bases and J by 5 bases, and 12 bases separated the two germline ends. The germline V gene has CDR1 SEHNR and CDR2 FQNEAQ (reference sequence). CDR3 bases: TGTGCCAGCAGCTTAAGGCAGGAAAAGTATGGCTACACCTTC. It is translated as CASSLRQEKYGYTF.

V is TRBV5-4 and J is TRBJ1-2; TRBD1 might be the D (5 bases). The germline CDR1 and CDR2 sequences are SGHNT and YYREEE (reference sequence). V was shortened by 0 bases and J by 4 bases, with 13 bases between the two germline ends. The CDR3 runs 15 residues. CDR3 sequence (DNA): TGTGCCAGCAGCTTGGGACAGTCAGGCGTCTATGGCTACACCTTC. Translation: CASSLGQSGVYGYTF.

This chain uses TRBV4-3 with TRBJ2-7, with D possibly being TRBD1 (6 bases). The ends were cut back, 0 bases at V and 2 bases at J, with 8 bases in the middle. In germline, CDR1 is LGHNA, CDR2 YSLEER. The CDR3 spans 14 residues. The CDR3 DNA reads as TGCGCCAGCAGCCAAGAGGGGGCTCCCTACGAGCAGTACTTC. Its protein product is CASSQEGAPYEQYF.

The chain carries TRBV4-3 and TRBJ2-7, with 7 bases fitting TRBD1. CDR3 length equals 15 residues. Looked up from germline, CDR1 is LGHNA and CDR2 is YSLEER. J lost 5 bases, V lost 1 base, and 8 bases had no gene match. The CDR3 here is CASSQGSRGIDEQYF. The CDR3 DNA reads TGCGCCAGCAGCCAAGGTAGCAGGGGGATCGACGAGCAGTACTTC.

The gene calls are TRBV5-8 and TRBJ1-2; D gene uncertain. Germline CDR1 and CDR2: SGHTS and YDEGEE. The ends were cut back, 0 bases at V and 4 bases at J, with 10 bases in the middle. The CDR3 totals 14 residues. CDR3 bases: TGTGCCAGCAGCTTGGCCCCTCCGGGCTATGGCTACACCTTC. Residues: CASSLAPPGYGYTF.

The rearrangement uses TRBV19 and TRBJ2-1; the D is unclear. Germline values: CDR1 LNHDA, CDR2 SQIVND (reference sequence). This CDR3 has 14 residues. V lost 4 bases and J lost 5, with 12 bases in between. CDR3 DNA: TGTGCCAGTAGTACGCTCGACACTCACAATGAGCAGTTCTTC. Protein sequence: CASSTLDTHNEQFF.

This chain connects TRBV9 to TRBJ1-2; 7 nucleotides line up with TRBD1. CDR1 is SGDLS, CDR2 YYNGEE, per germline. V shed 0 bases, J shed 4 bases, and the junction held 3 bases outside the gene matches. CDR3 length: 14 amino acids. The CDR3 loop reads CASSVGQGAYGYTF. DNA for the CDR3: TGTGCCAGCAGCGTAGGACAGGGAGCCTATGGCTACACCTTC. The whole variable domain, filled in from reference TRBV9 and TRBJ1-2, reads DSGVTQTPKHLITATGQRVTLRCSPRSGDLSVYWYQQSLDQGLQFLIQYYNGEERAKGNILERFSAQQFPDLHSELNLSSLELGDSALYFCASSVGQGAYGYTFGSGTRLTVV.

This sequence joins TRBV2 and TRBJ1-2, with D unclear. Germline V gene lookup returns CDR1 SNHLY and CDR2 FYNNEI. The CDR3 is made up of 15 amino acids. V was trimmed by 8 bases and J by 7 bases, leaving 23 bases between them. DNA for the CDR3: TGTGCCAGCGTAAAAGCCGGGATCAACTTTGGTGGCTACACCTTC. It encodes CASVKAGINFGGYTF.

The gene calls are TRBV2 and TRBJ1-2; the match to TRBD1 covers 9 bases. Per the germline V gene, CDR1 is SNHLY and CDR2 is FYNNEI. The CDR3 runs 12 residues. V gave up 10 bases and J gave up 7 bases; unmatched junction bases: 7. The DNA for the CDR3 is TGTGCCACCGAACAGGGGGCCCTTGGCTACACCTTC. Translated: CATEQGALGYTF.

This chain's CDR3 is CTSSQVTLQQPQHF. The CDR3 DNA follows: TGCACCAGCAGCCAAGTCACCCTTCAGCAGCCCCAGCATTTT. V usage is TRBV1 and J usage is TRBJ1-5; the DNA was not used to check the table's D call, TRBD1. TRBV1 is termed a pseudogene. The CDR3 runs 14 residues.

Only a few counts were recorded for this clone. The chain has TRBV15 and TRBJ2-3, with 8 bases lining up with TRBD2. The CDR3 has 12 amino acids. CDR1 is LNHNV, CDR2 YYDKDF, per germline (reference sequence). V lost 6 bases to trimming and J lost 10 bases; unmatched junction nucleotides: 6. The CDR3 is CATREGRGAQYF. The CDR3, as DNA: TGTGCCACCAGGGAGGGGCGGGGGGCGCAGTATTTT. Looking up the rest from reference TRBV15 and TRBJ2-3 gives the full variable domain: DAMVIQNPRYQVTQFGKPVTLSCSQTLNHNVMYWYQQKSSQAPKLLFHYYDKDFNNEADTPDNFQSRRPNTSFCFLDIRSPGLGDTAMYLCATREGRGAQYFGPGTRLTVL.

The chain recombines TRBV4-1 with TRBJ1-6, with D tentatively TRBD1 (5 bases). Deletions cut 1 base from V and 0 bases from J, with 10 bases between. The CDR3 spans 17 residues. Germline CDR1 MGHRA, CDR2 YSYEKL. The CDR3 DNA sequence: TGCGCCAGCAGCCAAGGTCGACAGCGCTCCTATAATTCACCCCTCCACTTT. It is translated as CASSQGRQRSYNSPLHF.

The chain couples TRBV4-3 to TRBJ1-2; TRBD1 aligns across 7 bases. The CDR3 is 17 residues long. CDR1 LGHNA and CDR2 YSLEER come from the germline V gene. V shed 2 bases, J shed 2 bases, and the junction held 11 bases outside the gene matches. DNA of the CDR3: TGCGCCAGCAGCCAACTATTTCCCGGGACAGAGAACTATGGCTACACCTTC. Residues: CASSQLFPGTENYGYTF.

This clone was found once. The chain uses TRBV7-9 and TRBJ2-3, with TRBD2 matching over 13 bases. The J segment lost 0 bases and the V segment lost 5 bases, leaving 8 bases of the junction unmatched. Germline CDR1 SEHNR, CDR2 FQNEAQ (reference sequence). The CDR3 is made up of 18 amino acids. The CDR3 region has the DNA TGTGCCAGCAGCATACGACCGGGACTAGCGGGGAGCACAGATACGCAGTATTTT. This gives the protein CASSIRPGLAGSTDTQYF. Combining the CDR3 with reference TRBV7-9 and TRBJ2-3 gives the whole variable domain DTGVSQNPRHKITKRGQNVTFRCDPISEHNRLYWYRQTLGQGPEFLTYFQNEAQLEKSRLLSDRFSAERPKGSFSTLEIQRTEQGDSAMYLCASSIRPGLAGSTDTQYFGPGTRLTVL.